A single sample gave rise to the 19 T cell receptor beta chains below, sequenced in a study of cytotoxic CD8 clonotypes in ibrutinib-treated CLL. Measured with immunoSEQ multiplex PCR; TCRdb has only the in-frame clones, and not every one. The repertoire holds some 200,000 clones, with just under 80% as singletons. The source material was PBMCs, sampled after 12 months of ibrutinib treatment. The receptor set was obtained from a human donor with chronic lymphocytic leukemia.

The J gene is TRBJ2-1, the V gene TRBV4-1; maybe TRBD1 (6 bases). The CDR3 totals 14 residues. The V end was cut by 4 bases, the J end by 7 bases, with 14 bases between. CDR1 is MGHRA and CDR2 is YSYEKL in the germline V gene. Written as DNA, the CDR3 is TGCGCCAGCAGCCTAAATCAGGGGAATAATGAGCAGTTCTTC. Translated, it gives CASSLNQGNNEQFF.

The table lists this clone with a count of one. The V gene is TRBV9, the J gene TRBJ2-2, with 8 bases matching TRBD2. V lost 3 bases and J lost 6; bases outside the gene matches: 7. Germline CDR1 and CDR2: SGDLS and YYNGEE. CDR3 length equals 15 residues. CDR3 residues: CASSGEAGVAGELFF. The CDR3 coding sequence is TGTGCCAGCAGCGGAGAAGCGGGGGTGGCCGGGGAGCTGTTTTTT.

This rearrangement joins TRBV5-1 to TRBJ2-3, with D uncertain. The CDR3 covers 12 residues. Trimming took 9 bases from V and 2 from J, leaving 10 bases between them. The germline gives CDR1 SGHRS, CDR2 YFSETQ. The CDR3 protein is CATALNTDTQYF. The CDR3 DNA reads as TGCGCCACCGCTCTCAACACAGATACGCAGTATTTT. Based on the CDR3 plus reference TRBV5-1 and TRBJ2-3, the full variable domain is KAGVTQTPRYLIKTRGQQVTLSCSPISGHRSVSWYQQTPGQGLQFLFEYFSETQRNKGNFPGRFSGRQFSNSRSEMNVSTLELGDSALYLCATALNTDTQYFGPGTRLTVL.

The V call is TRBV19, the J call TRBJ1-1; D gene ambiguous. Germline V CDR1 and CDR2: LNHDA, SQIVND (reference sequence). The CDR3 has 14 residues. The V gene lost 6 bases and the J gene lost 1 base, with 12 bases spanning the gap. CDR3 loop: CASSHQMPNTEAFF. CDR3 DNA: TGTGCCAGTAGCCATCAAATGCCGAACACTGAAGCTTTCTTT.

CDR3 coding DNA: TGTGCCAGCAGTTACGAGGGGGTAAGGGGTGAAGCTTTCTTT. It specifies CASSYEGVRGEAFF. This rearrangement joins TRBV6-5 to TRBJ1-1; D possibly corresponds to TRBD1 (6 bases). V dropped 2 bases and J dropped 7 bases, with 14 bases sitting between them. The CDR3 length is 14 residues. CDR1 and CDR2 (germline): MNHEY, SVGAGI.

The genes are TRBV7-2 and TRBJ2-3, with 8 nucleotides matching TRBD2. CDR3 size: 12 residues. The junction had 6 bases not matched to a gene; V was cut back by 9 bases and J by 7 bases. Germline V CDR1 and CDR2: SGHTA, FQGNSA. The DNA for the CDR3 is TGTGCCAGGGGACTAGGTGCCTATACGCAGTATTTT. Translation gives CARGLGAYTQYF.

V is TRBV5-1 and J is TRBJ2-7; 10 bases line up with TRBD1. The CDR3 is made up of 14 amino acids. The trim removed 0 bases at V and 3 bases at J, leaving 0 bases unmatched. Germline V gives CDR1 SGHRS, CDR2 YFSETQ. The CDR3 DNA reads as TGCGCCAGCAGCTTGGGGACAGGGGGCTACGAGCAGTACTTC. It codes for CASSLGTGGYEQYF.

The rearrangement uses TRBV5-5 and TRBJ2-7; perhaps TRBD2 as D (6 bases). The germline CDR1 and CDR2 sequences are SGHKS and YYEKEE (reference sequence). This CDR3 spans 14 amino acids. V lost 4 bases to trimming and J lost 3 bases, with 14 bases between them. The CDR3 protein is CASSPTGDYYEQYF. The CDR3 region has the DNA TGTGCCAGCAGCCCAACGGGGGATTACTACGAGCAGTACTTC.

The chain is built from TRBV5-4 and TRBJ2-5; D is perhaps TRBD1 (5 bases). CDR1 SGHNT and CDR2 YYREEE come from the germline V gene (reference sequence). This CDR3 has 14 amino acids. Trimming took off 1 base at V and 0 bases at J, with 7 bases between the two ends. CDR3: CASSLPGYQETQYF. The CDR3, as DNA: TGTGCCAGCAGCTTGCCAGGGTACCAAGAGACCCAGTACTTC.

Only a few counts were recorded for this clone. The V call is TRBV10-3, the J call TRBJ1-1, with TRBD1 matching 7 bases. After removal of 4 bases from V and 3 bases from J, the junction contained 5 bases not matched to a gene. This CDR3 is built from 14 residues. The V gene's germline CDR1 is ENHRY and CDR2 SYGVKD. CDR3 DNA: TGTGCCATCAGTGGTCAGGGGGGGGACACTGAAGCTTTCTTT. This gives the protein CAISGQGGDTEAFF.

The gene calls are TRBV19 and TRBJ2-4; TRBD2 matches at 13 bases. The CDR3 has 17 amino acids. After removal of 6 bases from V and 8 bases from J, the junction contained 13 bases not matched to a gene. Germline-derived CDR1 and CDR2 are LNHDA and SQIVND (reference sequence). Written as DNA, the CDR3 is TGTGCCAGTAGATCCCATGGACTAGCGGGAGCGGAGCACATTCAGTACTTC. Translation: CASRSHGLAGAEHIQYF.

The chain links TRBV5-1 to TRBJ2-7; D uncertain. There are 14 residues in the CDR3. With 0 bases removed from V and 5 bases from J, the gap between germline ends came to 12 bases. Germline V gives CDR1 SGHRS, CDR2 YFSETQ. The CDR3 DNA reads TGCGCCAGCAGCTTGGGGGTGGGTTGGGACGAGCAGTACTTC. It specifies CASSLGVGWDEQYF.

The chain employs TRBV7-2 and TRBJ2-7; D not certain. Per germline, CDR1 SGHTA and CDR2 FQGNSA. The CDR3 loop spans 13 amino acids. Trimming stripped 5 bases from V and 2 bases from J, with 10 bases between. The DNA of the CDR3 is TGTGCCAGCAGCCTCTACCTAGCCTACGAGCAGTACTTC. This encodes CASSLYLAYEQYF.

CDR3 region: CASSPGQLTGELFF. CDR3 sequence (DNA): TGTGCCAGCTCACCGGGACAGCTCACCGGGGAGCTGTTTTTT. The chain combines TRBV18 with TRBJ2-2, with 7 bases matching TRBD1. V was pared by 3 bases and J by 4 bases, with 2 bases of the junction left unmatched. The germline V gene encodes CDR1 KGHSH and CDR2 LQKENI. This CDR3 is built from 14 residues.

The V and J genes are TRBV7-6 and TRBJ1-6; TRBD1 agrees at 10 bases. The CDR3 contains 14 residues. V shed 5 bases and J 14 bases; nucleotides not matched to a gene: 9. Germline-derived CDR1 and CDR2 are SGHVS and FNYEAQ. In DNA, the CDR3 is TGTGCCAGCAGCCCGTCGGGGACAGGGGAATCCCTCCACTTT. The encoded protein is CASSPSGTGESLHF.

The rearrangement joins TRBV4-1 to TRBJ2-7, with TRBD2 as a possible D gene (6 bases). The CDR3 totals 15 residues. Germline V gene data show CDR1 as MGHRA and CDR2 as YSYEKL. With 3 bases removed from V and 2 bases from J, the gap between germline ends came to 14 bases. Here the CDR3 DNA reads TGCGCCAGCAGCCACAGGGACTCAAACGCCTACGAGCAGTACTTC. Translating it yields CASSHRDSNAYEQYF.

The rearrangement uses TRBV30 and TRBJ2-3; D uncertain. In germline, CDR1 is GTSNPN, CDR2 SVGIG (reference sequence). V was shortened by 2 bases and J by 2 bases, with 11 bases between the two germline ends. This CDR3 comprises 14 residues. This CDR3 reads CAWSRQAPTDTQYF. In DNA, the CDR3 is TGTGCCTGGAGTCGCCAGGCCCCCACAGATACGCAGTATTTT.

This clone was seen a single time. This chain connects TRBV5-1 to TRBJ1-3, with a possible D match to TRBD1 (6 bases). The germline V and J ends were trimmed by 4 bases and 0 bases, with 11 bases remaining between them. Germline assignment: CDR1 SGHRS and CDR2 YFSETQ. The CDR3 has 15 amino acids. As DNA, the CDR3 is TGCGCCAGCAGCCCCGACAGGTCCTCTGGAAACACCATATATTTT. Residues: CASSPDRSSGNTIYF.

The chain is built from TRBV23-1 and TRBJ1-1; D gene unclear. TRBV23-1 belongs to the ORF category, with a function that is uncertain. This CDR3 is 15 amino acids long. V was shortened by 0 bases and J by 6 bases, with 14 bases between the two germline ends. The CDR3: CASSQSPGPSSEAFF. In nucleotides, the CDR3 is TGCGCCAGCAGTCAATCTCCCGGGCCCTCCTCTGAAGCTTTCTTT.